These T cell receptor beta chains were read from a single sample in a study of shared clonotypes between healthy human individuals. Sequenced by immunoSEQ multiplex PCR; TCRdb stores in-frame clones only, minus some. The sample includes about 2,500,000 clones, about 92% of them seen just once. Sequenced material: naive CD4+ T cells sorted from blood. These receptors came from a man between 18 and 29 years old in good health. Each CDR3 is given without its conserved first and last residue. Each record gives: clone size, J gene, V gene, CDR3 protein. A clone size is listed for some rows: how often the clone was seen (once, few, many), or a class if it is expanded.

. | TRBJ2-7 | TRBV11-2 | ASSLEKEGGGYEQY
. | TRBJ2-3 | TRBV9 | ASSVDGTVSTDTQY
. | TRBJ2-4 | TRBV18 | ASSPPAGGDNIQY
. | TRBJ2-2 | TRBV14 | ASSQGPGELF
. | TRBJ1-4 | TRBV10-2 | ASSEGSSNEKLF
. | TRBJ2-3 | TRBV10-3 | AISEGSGTSTDTQY
. | TRBJ1-6 | TRBV28 | ASSQGTDLWIH
. | TRBJ1-1 | TRBV10-2 | ASSESRLVNTEAF
. | TRBJ2-7 | TRBV6-5 | ASSHPQRSYEQY
. | TRBJ1-5 | TRBV10-3 | AIGRTRDQPQH
. | TRBJ1-1 | TRBV10-2 | ASSEPLGGTLNTEAF
. | TRBJ2-7 | TRBV11-2 | ASSSQNYEQY
. | TRBJ1-5 | TRBV18 | ASSPNRQGANQPQH
. | TRBJ2-4 | TRBV5-1 | ASSSASGSLAKNIQY
few | TRBJ1-6 | TRBV10-1 | ASRQGIGPLH
. | TRBJ1-1 | TRBV30 | AWRAGENTEAF
once | TRBJ2-5 | TRBV10-3 | AISENGEQETQY
. | TRBJ1-3 | TRBV29-1 | SVEIVSGNTIY
. | TRBJ1-2 | TRBV28 | ASSTQGGTYGYT
. | TRBJ2-5 | TRBV9 | ASSVETGGPETQY
. | TRBJ2-7 | TRBV6-6 | ASSLIPSYEQY
. | TRBJ2-1 | TRBV10-3 | AIAGGASGSNEQF
. | TRBJ2-3 | TRBV25-1 | ASSQGQGRADTQY